This TCR beta chain was recorded in a study of vaccination effects on CD4 cells after COVID-19. Clones were read by immunoSEQ multiplex PCR, and TCRdb kept only the in-frame ones, dropping some. Among 35,000 to 50,000 clones listed, under 85% were seen once. This CDR3 is 14 amino acids long. Germline assignment: CDR1 MRHNA and CDR2 SNTAGT. Trimming at V came to 6 bases and at J to 7 bases, leaving 10 bases not matched to a gene. Of note for this clone: Its antigen remains unknown.

Expansion with viral peptide pools was applied to antigen-specific CD4+ T cells by the ViraFEST assay prior to sequencing. Culturing for around eleven days preceded CD4+ T cell isolation. According to the study, vaccine recipients showed no prior SARS-CoV-2 infection and negative nucleocapsid antibodies. Half the medium was swapped for IL-2 medium on days 3 and 7. Sequencing was performed on CD4+ T cells from PBMCs cultured with HCoV-NL63 spike peptides, taken before COVID-19 vaccination. The gene calls are TRBV6-4 and TRBJ2-7; 9 positions agree with TRBD2. The receptor was isolated from a human donor who received a COVID-19 vaccine. The CDR3, as DNA: TGTGCCAGCAGCCAACCGGGACTAGCTGGTGAGCAGTACGTC. This encodes CASSQPGLAGEQYV.